This T cell receptor beta chain was captured in a study of blood T cells in healthy people across ages. This clonotype was seen only a few times. Its antigen is unknown. Broader study findings: Leaving the PBMCs unsorted stopped any conclusive comparison of naive versus antigen-experienced cells. While age rose, TCR beta diversity per million T cells dropped in a roughly linear way. Diversity estimated from one million T cells was considered an underestimate.

V dropped 2 bases and J dropped 3; count of bases not matched to a gene: 9. This CDR3 is built from 16 residues. The germline gives CDR1 SGDLS, CDR2 YYNGEE. A second 7 to 11 cycle PCR used barcoded and J-beta primers. A single record per CDR3 protein comes from TCRdb applying MiXCR to the 5' RACE reads. The sample records 1.5 million to 2 million distinct CDR3 sequences, roughly 49% being singletons. This clonotype was sampled from a woman aged 40 to 50 in good health. The sample was blood. The rearrangement joins TRBV9 to TRBJ2-7; 9 bases match TRBD1. The CDR3 loop is CASSVVPGQGVYEQYF. CDR3 bases: TGTGCCAGCAGCGTGGTCCCGGGACAGGGAGTCTACGAGCAGTACTTC.